These 6 T cell receptor beta chains came from one sample sequenced in a study of shared clonotypes between healthy human individuals. TCRdb keeps only in-frame clones here, not all; method: immunoSEQ multiplex PCR. The repertoire consists of about 1 million clones, with 75% occurring once and the leading ten covering roughly 1.5%. The sequenced sample was memory CD4+ T cells sorted from blood. The sample's subset: CD45RA-negative fraction. The source of these receptors is a young man in good health.

V gene TRBV19 combines with J gene TRBJ2-5, with no clear D. Germline CDR1 and CDR2: LNHDA and SQIVND (reference sequence). V was trimmed by 7 bases and J by 5 bases, leaving 20 bases between them. The CDR3 is 15 amino acids. CDR3 in amino acids: CASNPLICLGETQYF. The CDR3 nucleotides are TGTGCCAGTAACCCTCTGATCTGCCTGGGGGAGACCCAGTACTTC. The whole variable domain, filled in from reference TRBV19 and TRBJ2-5, reads DGGITQSPKYLFRKEGQNVTLSCEQNLNHDAMYWYRQDPGQGLRLIYYSQIVNDFQKGDIAEGYSVSREKKESFPLTVTSAQKNPTAFYLCASNPLICLGETQYFGPGTRLLVL.

The rearrangement uses TRBV4-1 and TRBJ2-7; the D gene could be TRBD1 or TRBD2 (5 bases each). Germline loops: CDR1 MGHRA, CDR2 YSYEKL. CDR3 length: 15 amino acids. Between the trimmed V and J ends, which lost 0 bases and 5 bases, there was a span of 14 bases. The CDR3 loop is CASSQDLGAPNEQYF. The CDR3 region has the DNA TGCGCCAGCAGCCAAGACCTCGGGGCGCCTAACGAGCAGTACTTC.

This clone appeared once. A junction boundary mismatches the germline segment, possibly from a read error. The genes are TRBV28 and TRBJ2-3; tentatively, D is TRBD1 (6 bases). Germline V gives CDR1 MDHEN, CDR2 SYDVKM. There are 15 residues in the CDR3. CDR3: CAILGSRGSTDTQYF. The CDR3 DNA follows: TGCGCTATCCTAGGCTCTAGGGGGTCCACAGATACGCAGTATTTT. The whole variable domain, filled in from reference TRBV28 and TRBJ2-3, reads DVKVTQSSRYLVKRTGEKVFLECVQDMDHENMFWYRQDPGLGLRLIYFSYDVKMKEKGDIPEGYSVSREKKERFSLILESASTNQTSMYLCAILGSRGSTDTQYFGPGTRLTVL.

This chain's CDR3 is CASSDQGGKGYGYTF. In nucleotides, the CDR3 is TGTGCCAGCTCAGACCAGGGGGGCAAGGGCTATGGCTACACCTTC. V and J are TRBV18 and TRBJ1-2, with 7 nucleotides matching TRBD1. The CDR3 runs 15 residues. Trimming cost V 5 bases and J 4 bases; bases outside gene matches: 10. From germline, CDR1 is KGHSH and CDR2 LQKENI.

The chain's CDR3 is CASSLRSFLNYGYTF. As DNA, the CDR3 is TGTGCCAGCAGCCTGAGGTCCTTCTTGAACTATGGCTACACCTTC. The rearrangement links TRBV5-6 to TRBJ1-2; D gene unclear. The CDR3 totals 15 residues. The germline V gene encodes CDR1 SGHDT and CDR2 YYEEEE. V lost 4 bases, J lost 2 bases, and 15 bases lay in between.

This rearrangement joins TRBV6-6 to TRBJ1-5; no clear D. V lost 8 bases and J lost 2, with 16 bases in between. There are 15 residues in the CDR3. CDR1 and CDR2 from the germline V gene are MNHNY and SVGAGI (reference sequence). The CDR3 nucleotides read TGTGCCAGCCGAGATTCCCCAATGGGCAATCAGCCCCAGCATTTT. It codes for CASRDSPMGNQPQHF.